Given below is one T cell receptor (beta chain) in context. This entry belongs to a study of blood T cell repertoires in COVID-19. For the study at large: Specimens from acute and convalescent COVID-19 originated in the United States, Italy and Spain.

The germline V and J ends were trimmed by 5 bases and 5 bases, with 10 bases remaining between them. This CDR3 is 13 amino acids long. Germline V gives CDR1 LNHDA, CDR2 SQIVND (reference sequence). Repertoires were generated with immunoSEQ multiplex PCR, while TCRdb's copy carries only in-frame clones and drops some. The sample gives a few hundred thousand clones, about 88% of which show up once; approximately 10% is in the top ten. Enrolment of Seattle patients took place during active infection, and they were followed longitudinally. The receptor was derived from a woman aged 45 to 65 with COVID-19, enrolled during active disease. The chain links TRBV19 to TRBJ1-5; D gene ambiguous. What was sequenced was peripheral blood. CDR3 sequence reads: CASSLSRDQPQHF. The CDR3 region has the DNA TGTGCCAGTAGTTTGTCGAGGGATCAGCCCCAGCATTTT. Looking up the rest from reference TRBV19 and TRBJ1-5 gives the full variable domain: DGGITQSPKYLFRKEGQNVTLSCEQNLNHDAMYWYRQDPGQGLRLIYYSQIVNDFQKGDIAEGYSVSREKKESFPLTVTSAQKNPTAFYLCASSLSRDQPQHFGDGTRLSIL.